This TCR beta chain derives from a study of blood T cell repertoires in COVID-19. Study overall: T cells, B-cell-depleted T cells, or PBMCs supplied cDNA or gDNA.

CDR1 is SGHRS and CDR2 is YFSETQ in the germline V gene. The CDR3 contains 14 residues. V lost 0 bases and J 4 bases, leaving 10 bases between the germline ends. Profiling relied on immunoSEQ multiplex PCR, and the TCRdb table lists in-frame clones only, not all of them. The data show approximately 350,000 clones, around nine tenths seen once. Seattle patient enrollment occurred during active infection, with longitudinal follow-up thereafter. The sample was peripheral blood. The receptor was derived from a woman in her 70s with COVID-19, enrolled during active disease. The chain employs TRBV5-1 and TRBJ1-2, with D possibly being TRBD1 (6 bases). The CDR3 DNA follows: TGCGCCAGCAGCTTGGTCTCAGGGGCCTATGGCTACACCTTC. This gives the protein CASSLVSGAYGYTF.